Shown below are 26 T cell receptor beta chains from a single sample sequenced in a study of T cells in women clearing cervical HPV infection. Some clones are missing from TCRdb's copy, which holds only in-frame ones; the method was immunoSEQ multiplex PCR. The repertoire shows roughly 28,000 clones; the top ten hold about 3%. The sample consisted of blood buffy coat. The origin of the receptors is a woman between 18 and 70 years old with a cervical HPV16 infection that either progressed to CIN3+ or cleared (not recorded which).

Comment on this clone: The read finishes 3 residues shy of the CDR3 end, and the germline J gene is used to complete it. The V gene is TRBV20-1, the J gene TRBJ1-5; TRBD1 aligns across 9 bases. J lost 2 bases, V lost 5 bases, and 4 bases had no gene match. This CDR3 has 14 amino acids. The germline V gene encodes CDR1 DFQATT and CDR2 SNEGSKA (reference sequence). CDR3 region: CSASRDRGNQPQHF. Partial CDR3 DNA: TGCAGTGCTTCCAGGGACAGGGGCAATCAGCCC.

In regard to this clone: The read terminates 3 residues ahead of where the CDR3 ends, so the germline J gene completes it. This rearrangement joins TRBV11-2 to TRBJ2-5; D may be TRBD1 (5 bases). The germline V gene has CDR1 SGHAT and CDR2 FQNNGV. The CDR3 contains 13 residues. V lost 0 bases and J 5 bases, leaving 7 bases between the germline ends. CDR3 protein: CASSLEPGETQYF. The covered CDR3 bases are TGTGCCAGCAGCTTAGAACCAGGGGAGACC.

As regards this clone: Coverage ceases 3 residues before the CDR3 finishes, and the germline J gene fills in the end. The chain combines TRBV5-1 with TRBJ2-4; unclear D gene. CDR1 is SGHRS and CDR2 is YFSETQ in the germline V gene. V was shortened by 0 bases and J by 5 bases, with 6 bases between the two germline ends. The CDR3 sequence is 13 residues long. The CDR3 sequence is CASSLEAQNIQYF. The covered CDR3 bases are TGCGCCAGCAGCTTGGAGGCCCAAAACATT.

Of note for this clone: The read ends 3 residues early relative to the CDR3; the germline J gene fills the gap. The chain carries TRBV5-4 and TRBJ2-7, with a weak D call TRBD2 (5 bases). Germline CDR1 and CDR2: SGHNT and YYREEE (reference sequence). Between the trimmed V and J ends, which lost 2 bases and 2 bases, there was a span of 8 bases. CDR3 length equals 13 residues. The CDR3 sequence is CASSLERAYEQYF. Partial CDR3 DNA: TGTGCCAGCAGCTTAGAGAGGGCCTACGAG.

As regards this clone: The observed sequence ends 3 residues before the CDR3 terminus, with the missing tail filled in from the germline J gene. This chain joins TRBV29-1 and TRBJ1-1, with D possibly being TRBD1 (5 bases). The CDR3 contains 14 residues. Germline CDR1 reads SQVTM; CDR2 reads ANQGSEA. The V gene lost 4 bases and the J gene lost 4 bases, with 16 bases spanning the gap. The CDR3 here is CSVAGQTGGTEAFF. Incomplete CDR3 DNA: TGCAGCGTTGCTGGCCAAACGGGGGGCACTGAA.

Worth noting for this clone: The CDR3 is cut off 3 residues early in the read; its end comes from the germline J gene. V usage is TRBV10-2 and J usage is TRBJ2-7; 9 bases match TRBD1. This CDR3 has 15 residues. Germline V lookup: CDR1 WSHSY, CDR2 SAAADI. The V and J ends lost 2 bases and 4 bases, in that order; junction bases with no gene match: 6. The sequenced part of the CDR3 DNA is TGCGCCAGCAGTGAGCACGGGACAGGGATGTACGAG. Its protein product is CASSEHGTGMYE. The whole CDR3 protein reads CASSEHGTGMYEQYF.

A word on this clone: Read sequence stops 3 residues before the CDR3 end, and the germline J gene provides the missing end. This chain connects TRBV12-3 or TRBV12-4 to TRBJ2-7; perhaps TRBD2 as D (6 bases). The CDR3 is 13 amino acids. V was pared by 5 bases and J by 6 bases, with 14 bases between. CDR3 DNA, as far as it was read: TGTGCCAGCAGTCGGGACTTAAGAGGCGAG. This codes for CASSRDLRGE. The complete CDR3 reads CASSRDLRGEQYF.

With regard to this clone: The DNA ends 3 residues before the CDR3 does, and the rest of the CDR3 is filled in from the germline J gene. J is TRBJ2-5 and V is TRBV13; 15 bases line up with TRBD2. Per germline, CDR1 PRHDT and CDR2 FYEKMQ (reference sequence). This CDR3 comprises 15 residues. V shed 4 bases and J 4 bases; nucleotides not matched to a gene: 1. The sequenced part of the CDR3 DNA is TGTGCCAGCAGCTCGGGACTAGCGGGAGGAGAGACC. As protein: CASSSGLAGGET. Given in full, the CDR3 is CASSSGLAGGETQYF.

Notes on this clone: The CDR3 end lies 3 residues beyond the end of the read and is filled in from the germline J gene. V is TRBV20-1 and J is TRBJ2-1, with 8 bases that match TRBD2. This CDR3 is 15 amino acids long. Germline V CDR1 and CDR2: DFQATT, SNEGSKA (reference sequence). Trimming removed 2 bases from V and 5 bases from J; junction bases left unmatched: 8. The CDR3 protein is CSARISGEKNNEQFF. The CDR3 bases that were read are TGCAGTGCTAGAATTAGCGGGGAAAAAAACAATGAG.

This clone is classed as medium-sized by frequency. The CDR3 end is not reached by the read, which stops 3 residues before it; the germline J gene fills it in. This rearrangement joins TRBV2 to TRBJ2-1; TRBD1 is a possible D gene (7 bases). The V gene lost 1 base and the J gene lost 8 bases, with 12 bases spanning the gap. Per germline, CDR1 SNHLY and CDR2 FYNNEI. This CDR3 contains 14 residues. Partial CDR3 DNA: TGTGCCAGCAGTGAAGTGGGCAGGGGGGATGAG. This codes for CASSEVGRGDE. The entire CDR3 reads CASSEVGRGDEQFF.

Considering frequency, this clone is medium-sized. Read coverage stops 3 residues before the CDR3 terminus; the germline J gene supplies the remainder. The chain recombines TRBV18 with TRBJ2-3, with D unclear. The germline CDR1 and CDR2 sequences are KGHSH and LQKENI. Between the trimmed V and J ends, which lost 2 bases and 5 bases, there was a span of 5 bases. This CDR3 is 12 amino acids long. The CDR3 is CASSPEGDTQYF. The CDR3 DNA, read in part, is TGTGCCAGCTCACCAGAAGGAGATACG.

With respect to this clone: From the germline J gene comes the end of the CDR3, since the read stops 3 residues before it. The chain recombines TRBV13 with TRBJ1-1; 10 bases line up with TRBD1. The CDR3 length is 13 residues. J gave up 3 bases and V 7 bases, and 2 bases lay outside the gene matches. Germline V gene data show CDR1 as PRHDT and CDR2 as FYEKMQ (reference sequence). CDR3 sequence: CASTGQGDTEAFF. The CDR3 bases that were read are TGTGCCAGCACCGGACAGGGGGACACTGAA.

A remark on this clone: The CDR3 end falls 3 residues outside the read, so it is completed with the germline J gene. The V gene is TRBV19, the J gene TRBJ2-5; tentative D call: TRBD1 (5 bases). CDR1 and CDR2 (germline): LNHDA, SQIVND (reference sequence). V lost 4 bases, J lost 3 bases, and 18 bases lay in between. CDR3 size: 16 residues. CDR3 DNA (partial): TGTGCCAGTAGTACGAACCAACCAGGGTTGAAAGAGACC. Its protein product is CASSTNQPGLKET. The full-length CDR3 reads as CASSTNQPGLKETQYF.

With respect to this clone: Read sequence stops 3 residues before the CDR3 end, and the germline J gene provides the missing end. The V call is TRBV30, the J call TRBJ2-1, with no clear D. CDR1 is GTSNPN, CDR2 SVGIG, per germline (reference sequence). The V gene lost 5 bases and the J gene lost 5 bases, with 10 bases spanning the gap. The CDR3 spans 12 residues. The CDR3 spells CAWETTHNEQFF. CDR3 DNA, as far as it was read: TGTGCCTGGGAGACAACTCACAATGAG.

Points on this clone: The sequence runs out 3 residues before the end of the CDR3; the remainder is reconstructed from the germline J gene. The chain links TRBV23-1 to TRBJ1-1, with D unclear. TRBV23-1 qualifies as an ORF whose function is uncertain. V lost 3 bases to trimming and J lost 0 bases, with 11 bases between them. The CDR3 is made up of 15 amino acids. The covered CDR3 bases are TGCGCCAGCAGTCACCAACAGCCTTTGAACACTGAA. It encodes CASSHQQPLNTE. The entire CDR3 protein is CASSHQQPLNTEAFF.

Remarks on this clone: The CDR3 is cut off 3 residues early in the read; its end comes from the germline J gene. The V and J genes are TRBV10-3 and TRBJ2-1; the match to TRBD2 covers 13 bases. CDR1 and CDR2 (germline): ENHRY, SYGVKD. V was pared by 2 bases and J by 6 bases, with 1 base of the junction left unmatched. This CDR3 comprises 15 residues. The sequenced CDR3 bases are TGTGCCATCAGTGAGGGACTAGCGGGAGCCAATGAG. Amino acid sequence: CAISEGLAGANE. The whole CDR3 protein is CAISEGLAGANEQFF.

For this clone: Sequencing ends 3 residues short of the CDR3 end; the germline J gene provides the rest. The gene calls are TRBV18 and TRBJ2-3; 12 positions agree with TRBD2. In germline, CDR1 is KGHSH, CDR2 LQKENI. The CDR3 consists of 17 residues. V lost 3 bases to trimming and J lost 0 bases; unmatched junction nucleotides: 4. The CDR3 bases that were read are TGTGCCAGCTCACCTTATGGACTAGCGGGGAGCACAGATACG. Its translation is CASSPYGLAGSTDT. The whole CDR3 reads CASSPYGLAGSTDTQYF. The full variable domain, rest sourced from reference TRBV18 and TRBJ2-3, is NAGVMQNPRHLVRRRGQEARLRCSPMKGHSHVYWYRQLPEEGLKFMVYLQKENIIDESGMPKERFSAEFPKEGPSILRIQQVVRGDSAAYFCASSPYGLAGSTDTQYFGPGTRLTVL.

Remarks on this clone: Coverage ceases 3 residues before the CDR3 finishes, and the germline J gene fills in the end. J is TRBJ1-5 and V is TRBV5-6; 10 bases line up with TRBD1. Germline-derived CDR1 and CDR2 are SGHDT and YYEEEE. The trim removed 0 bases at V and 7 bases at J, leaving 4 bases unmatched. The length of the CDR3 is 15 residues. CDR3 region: CASSLGQGAGQPQHF. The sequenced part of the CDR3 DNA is TGTGCCAGCAGCTTGGGACAGGGGGCGGGCCAGCCC.

CDR3 DNA (partial): TGTGCCAGCATCCAAGCTACAGGGGGGATGTTCCAAGAGACC. Translating it yields CASIQATGGMFQET. The entire CDR3 protein reads CASIQATGGMFQETQYF. The chain links TRBV25-1 to TRBJ2-5; 8 bases map to TRBD1. The sequenced fragment ends 3 residues before the CDR3 boundary, so the rest is inferred from the germline J gene. This CDR3 has 17 amino acids. V was clipped by 7 bases and J by 1 base; unmatched bases: 14. The germline CDR1 and CDR2 sequences are MGHDK and SYGVNS.

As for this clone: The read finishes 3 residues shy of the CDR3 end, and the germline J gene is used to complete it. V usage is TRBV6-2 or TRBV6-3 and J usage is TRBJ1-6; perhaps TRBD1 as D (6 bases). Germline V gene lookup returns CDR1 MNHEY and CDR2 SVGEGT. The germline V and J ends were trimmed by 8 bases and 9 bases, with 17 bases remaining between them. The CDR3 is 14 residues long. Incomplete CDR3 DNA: TGTGCCAGCCGCTCGACAGGAGGCAGTTCACCC. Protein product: CASRSTGGSSP. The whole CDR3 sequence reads CASRSTGGSSPLHF.

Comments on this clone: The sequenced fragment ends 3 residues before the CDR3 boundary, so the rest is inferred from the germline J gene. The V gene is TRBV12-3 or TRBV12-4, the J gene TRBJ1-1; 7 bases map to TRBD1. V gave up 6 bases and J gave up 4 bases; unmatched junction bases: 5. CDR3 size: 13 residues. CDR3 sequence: CASSLQGTTEAFF. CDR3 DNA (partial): TGTGCCAGCAGCTTACAGGGGACCACTGAA.

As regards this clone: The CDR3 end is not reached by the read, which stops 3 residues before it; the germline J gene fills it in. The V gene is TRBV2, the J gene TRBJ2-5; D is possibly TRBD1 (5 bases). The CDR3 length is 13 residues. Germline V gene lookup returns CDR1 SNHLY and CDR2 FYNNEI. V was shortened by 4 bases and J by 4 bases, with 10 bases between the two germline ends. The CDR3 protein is CASSGTKLETQYF. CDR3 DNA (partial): TGTGCCAGCAGTGGGACAAAGCTAGAGACC.

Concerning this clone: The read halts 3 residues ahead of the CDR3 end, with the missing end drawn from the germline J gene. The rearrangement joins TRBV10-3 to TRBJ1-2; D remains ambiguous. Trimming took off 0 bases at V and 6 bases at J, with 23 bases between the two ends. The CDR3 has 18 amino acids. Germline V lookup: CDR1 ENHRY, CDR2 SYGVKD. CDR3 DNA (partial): TGTGCCATCAGTGAGTCGAAAGCATATAGGGTAAACTTCGATGGC. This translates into CAISESKAYRVNFDG. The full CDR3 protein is CAISESKAYRVNFDGYTF.

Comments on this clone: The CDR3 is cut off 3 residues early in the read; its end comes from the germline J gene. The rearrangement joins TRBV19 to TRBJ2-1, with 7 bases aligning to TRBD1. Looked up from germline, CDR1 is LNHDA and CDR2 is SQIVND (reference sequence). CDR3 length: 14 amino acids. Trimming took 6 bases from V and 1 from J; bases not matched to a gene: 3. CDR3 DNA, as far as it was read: TGTGCCAGTAGCTCGGGACAGTCCTACAATGAG. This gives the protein CASSSGQSYNE. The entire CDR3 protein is CASSSGQSYNEQFF. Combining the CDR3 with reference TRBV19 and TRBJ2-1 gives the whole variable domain DGGITQSPKYLFRKEGQNVTLSCEQNLNHDAMYWYRQDPGQGLRLIYYSQIVNDFQKGDIAEGYSVSREKKESFPLTVTSAQKNPTAFYLCASSSGQSYNEQFFGPGTRLTVL.

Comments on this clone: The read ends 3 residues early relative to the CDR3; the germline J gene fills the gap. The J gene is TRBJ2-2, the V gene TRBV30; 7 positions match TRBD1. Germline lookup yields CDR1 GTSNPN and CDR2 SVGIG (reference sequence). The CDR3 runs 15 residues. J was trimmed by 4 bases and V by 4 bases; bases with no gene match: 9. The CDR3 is CAWTYGDRSTGELFF. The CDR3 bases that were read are TGTGCCTGGACCTATGGGGACAGAAGCACCGGGGAG.

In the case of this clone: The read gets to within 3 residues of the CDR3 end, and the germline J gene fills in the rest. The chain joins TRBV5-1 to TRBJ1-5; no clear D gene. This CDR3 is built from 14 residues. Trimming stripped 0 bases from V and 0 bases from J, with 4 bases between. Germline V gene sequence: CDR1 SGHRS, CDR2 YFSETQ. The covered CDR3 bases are TGCGCCAGCAGCTTGGACTTTAGCAATCAGCCC. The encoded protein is CASSLDFSNQP. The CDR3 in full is CASSLDFSNQPQHF. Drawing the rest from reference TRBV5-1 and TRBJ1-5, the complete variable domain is KAGVTQTPRYLIKTRGQQVTLSCSPISGHRSVSWYQQTPGQGLQFLFEYFSETQRNKGNFPGRFSGRQFSNSRSEMNVSTLELGDSALYLCASSLDFSNQPQHFGDGTRLSIL.